This paragraph reports one T cell receptor (beta chain). The table lists this clonotype with a few counts. The clone's antigen remains unknown. No base-level quality is on record; no much larger clone is a single base apart. The data originate from a study of T-cell memory formation after mild COVID-19 listed by TCRdb under 2021. Looking at the study overall: TCR sequence clusters from the two donors were largely donor specific. In a couple of donors, T-cell clones that expanded and contracted after mild COVID-19 were followed by sequencing TCRalpha and TCRbeta repertoires longitudinally. Two young, previously healthy adult volunteers, one female and one male, were included in the cohort. Study-wide conclusions, independent of this receptor: Some responding clones were found in pre-infection memory, which suggests that pre-existing cross-reactive memory T cells took part in the SARS-CoV-2 response. Only a couple of mild cases were covered in the study, and larger cohorts including severe cases with pre-infection samples were considered necessary. Contracting CD4+ clones appeared mostly in the CM and EM memory subsets, whereas CD8+ clones were enriched in EMRA. From day 15 to 85, contracting clones showed balanced CD4/CD8 phenotypes, whereas a second wave of clones that expanded from day 15 to 37 leaned towards CD4+. SARS-CoV-2 specificity was not confirmed for the second-wave clones peaking on day 37.

Ficoll-Paque density gradient centrifugation was the method used to isolate PBMCs. Sequencing was carried out with an Illumina NovaSeq 6000. cDNA libraries for TCRalpha and TCRbeta were prepared by 5'RACE using constant-segment primers, with sample barcodes and unique molecular identifiers added. RNA was extracted from every sample with Trizol reagent. Library amplification was performed in two PCR steps, and a second sample barcode and Illumina TruSeq adapters were introduced in the second step. The libraries were sequenced on an Illumina NovaSeq using 2 x 150 bp paired-end reads. The source study handled its data this way. Reads were demultiplexed and collapsed into UMI-guided consensus sequences with migec v1.2.7. Using mixcr v2.1.11, UMI consensuses were aligned to TRA and TRB V and J templates and then assembled into clonotypes. Expanded or contracted clonotypes were those called significant by both edgeR and NoisET, with noise models trained on biological replicates. edgeR calls used a false discovery rate-adjusted p below 0.01 and a log2 fold-change threshold of 1. As an exploratory analysis of dynamics, max-normalized trajectories of the 1000 most abundant clonotypes were examined by PCA with hierarchical clustering. Separately sequenced CD4+ and CD8+ repertoires were used to assign a CD4 or CD8 phenotype to each responding clone. TCRdb reran the public reads through fastp at Q25 and MiXCR, keeping productive beta chains. Each CDR3 protein appears once, grouped with its most common genes and DNA. The V and J calls come from TCRdb's annotation, not from the publication. Here the sample has approximately 580,000 distinct CDR3 sequences; roughly 20% occur a single time. Of the sample, around 12% is held by the ten largest clones.

V lost 5 bases and J lost 4 bases; the stretch between them is 11 bases long. The germline V gene encodes CDR1 SEHNR and CDR2 FQNEAQ (reference sequence). The CDR3 runs 13 amino acids, cysteine and phenylalanine included. Only the CDR3 part of the read is kept: 39 bases, read in frame from the first base. The receptor was derived from an adult woman who had mild COVID-19 (a few samples of this study predate the infection). The sample titles of this study are shuffled in the database, so cell type and time point are left out; the donor was told from shared clones. The specimen sequenced was PBMCs or a T cell subset sorted from them (not recorded which). The rearranged segments are TRBV7-9 and TRBJ1-2, with the D gene uncertain. The sequenced DNA: TGTGCCAGCAGCCAATCTGCCTTCTATGGCTACACCTTC. This encodes CASSQSAFYGYTF.